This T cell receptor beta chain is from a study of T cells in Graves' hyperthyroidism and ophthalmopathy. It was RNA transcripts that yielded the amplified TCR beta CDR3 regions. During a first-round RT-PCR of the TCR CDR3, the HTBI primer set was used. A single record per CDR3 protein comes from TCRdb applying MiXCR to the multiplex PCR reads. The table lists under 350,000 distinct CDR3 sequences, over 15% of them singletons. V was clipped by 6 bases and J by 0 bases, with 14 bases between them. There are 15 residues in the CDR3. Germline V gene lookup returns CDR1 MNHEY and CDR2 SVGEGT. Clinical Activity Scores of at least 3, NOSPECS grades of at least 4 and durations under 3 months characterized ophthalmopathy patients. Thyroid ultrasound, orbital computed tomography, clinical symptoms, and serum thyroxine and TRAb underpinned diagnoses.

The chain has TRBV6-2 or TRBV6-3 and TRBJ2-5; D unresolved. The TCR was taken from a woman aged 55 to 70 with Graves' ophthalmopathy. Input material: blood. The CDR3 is CASSLLTSDQETQYF. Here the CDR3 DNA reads TGTGCCAGCAGCCTACTAACATCGGACCAAGAGACCCAGTACTTC.